This TCR beta chain was sequenced during a study of Graves' ophthalmopathy and Graves' hyperthyroidism. The CDR3 totals 12 residues. The ends were cut back, 6 bases at V and 5 bases at J, with 10 bases in the middle. Scientists amplified the TCR beta CDR3 regions from RNA transcripts. Scientists carried out first-round RT-PCR using HTBI primers and then a second-round multiplex PCR. TCRdb reanalysed the multiplex PCR reads using MiXCR and keeps one entry per CDR3 protein. The table lists approximately 700,000 distinct CDR3 sequences, roughly 40% of them singletons. This clonotype was detected ten times or more.

This clonotype originated in an adult man with Graves' ophthalmopathy. The sample was peripheral blood. This chain joins TRBV12-3 or TRBV12-4 and TRBJ2-5; D possibly corresponds to TRBD1 (6 bases). In DNA form, the CDR3 reads TGTGCCAGCAGGGGGGCGGAGGAGACCCAGTACTTC. Translating gives CASRGAEETQYF.